These 9 T cell receptor beta chains came from one sample sequenced in a study of identical twins. Each CDR3 protein is one row after TCRdb ran MiXCR on the 5' RACE reads. The sample yields around 100,000 distinct CDR3 sequences, less than 6.5% seen once. Sequenced sample: memory T cells sorted from blood. These receptors were collected from a woman aged 45-60 years in good health.

In this sample, this clonotype turned up many times. The V call is TRBV24-1, the J call TRBJ2-1; D is perhaps TRBD1 or TRBD2 (6 bases each). The CDR3 has 14 residues. Trimming cost V 9 bases and J 7 bases, with 18 bases left between them. From germline, CDR1 is KGHDR and CDR2 SFDVKD. The CDR3 here is CATGGERGANEQFF. The CDR3 DNA sequence: TGTGCCACCGGGGGCGAACGCGGGGCAAATGAGCAGTTCTTC.

This clonotype was counted a few times. Compared with germline, one end of the junction differs, possibly owing to a read error. Written as DNA, the CDR3 is TGTGCCAGCAGTAGAGGGACTCTGGAGGCTGAAGCCTTCTTT. This codes for CASSRGTLEAEAFF. This chain uses TRBV12-3 or TRBV12-4 with TRBJ1-1; TRBD1 is a possible D gene (5 bases). This CDR3 is 14 amino acids long.

This clonotype was seen at least ten times. This chain uses TRBV3-1 with TRBJ2-1; 9 bases line up with TRBD2. Trimming removed 0 bases from V and 5 bases from J; junction bases left unmatched: 2. The CDR3 loop spans 15 amino acids. Germline V gene sequence: CDR1 LGHDT, CDR2 YNNKEL (reference sequence). CDR3: CASSQEGLANNEQFF. The CDR3 DNA is TGTGCCAGCAGCCAAGAGGGACTAGCAAACAATGAGCAGTTCTTC.

This clonotype was detected a few times. J is TRBJ2-1 and V is TRBV10-3; 15 bases align to TRBD2. Trimming removed 8 bases from V and 7 bases from J; junction bases left unmatched: 9. From germline, CDR1 is ENHRY and CDR2 SYGVKD. The CDR3 is 16 residues long. In nucleotides, the CDR3 is TGTGCCATCTCCAAGTCCGGGACTAGCGGGAGGAATGAGCAGTTCTTC. Protein sequence: CAISKSGTSGRNEQFF.

This clonotype showed up many times. The chain combines TRBV3-1 with TRBJ1-1; the match to TRBD1 covers 7 bases. This CDR3 spans 15 amino acids. V trimming: 4 bases; J trimming: 1 base; junction bases outside the gene matches: 6. CDR1 and CDR2 from the germline V gene are LGHDT and YNNKEL (reference sequence). The CDR3 sequence is CASSPLRGRNTEAFF. The CDR3 coding sequence is TGTGCCAGCAGCCCCCTGAGGGGGCGGAACACTGAAGCTTTCTTT. Full variable domain (remainder filled in from reference TRBV3-1 and TRBJ1-1): DTAVSQTPKYLVTQMGNDKSIKCEQNLGHDTMYWYKQDSKKFLKIMFSYNNKELIINETVPNRFSPKSPDKAHLNLHINSLELGDSAVYFCASSPLRGRNTEAFFGQGTRLTVV.

This clonotype was seen ten or more times. This chain uses TRBV2 with TRBJ2-7; 11 bases align to TRBD2. Losses at the gene ends were 3 bases for V and 0 bases for J; bases not matched to a gene: 4. Germline V gives CDR1 SNHLY, CDR2 FYNNEI. This CDR3 comprises 16 residues. As DNA, the CDR3 is TGTGCCAGCAGTGACCCGACTAGCGGGGACTCCTACGAGCAGTACGTC. This codes for CASSDPTSGDSYEQYV.

This clonotype was counted many times. The chain uses TRBV30 and TRBJ1-1, with 9 positions matching TRBD1. This CDR3 is 13 amino acids long. Germline V gives CDR1 GTSNPN, CDR2 SVGIG (reference sequence). V shed 5 bases, J shed 1 base, and the junction held 2 bases outside the gene matches. The DNA for the CDR3 is TGTGCCTGGCGGGGACAGGGGAACACTGAAGCTTTCTTT. This gives the protein CAWRGQGNTEAFF.

This clonotype appeared many times. The chain uses TRBV9 and TRBJ2-2; D gene unclear. This CDR3 is 13 amino acids long. V lost 0 bases and J lost 6, with 6 bases in between. The germline V gene has CDR1 SGDLS and CDR2 YYNGEE. CDR3 in amino acids: CASSVDRSGELFF. CDR3 coding DNA: TGTGCCAGCAGCGTAGATAGGTCCGGGGAGCTGTTTTTT.

This clonotype was detected a few times. The rearrangement uses TRBV21-1 and TRBJ2-7. TRBV21-1 is classified as a pseudogene. CDR3 length equals 14 residues. The CDR3 region has the DNA TGTGCCAGCAGCACCAACATGACCCACTACGAGCAGTACTTC. This translates into CASSTNMTHYEQYF.